This T cell receptor (beta chain) came from a study of CD8+CD57+ T cells in acquired aplastic anemia. Template material for TCR beta VDJ and CDR3 profiling consisted of genomic DNA. TCRdb re-derived calls from the reads in MiXCR, one entry per CDR3 protein. The data hold some 200,000 distinct CDR3 sequences, with 40% to 60% observed a single time. In germline, CDR1 is DFQATT, CDR2 SNEGSKA (reference sequence). The CDR3 runs 15 residues. The V and J ends lost 4 bases and 2 bases, in that order; junction bases with no gene match: 10. Study outcomes and limitations: Patients and controls shared under 35 CD8+ CDR3 sequences, highly expressed in patients.

This clonotype came up a few times. As yet, its antigen is unknown. Patients chosen for sequencing had CD8+CD57+ cells that had expanded, as shown by flow cytometry. Sequencing input: sorted CD4+, CD8+, or CD8+CD57+ T cells (not recorded which) from PBMCs. This clonotype originated in a human donor with aplastic anemia. The chain joins TRBV20-1 to TRBJ2-7; 8 bases match TRBD1. CDR3 sequence (DNA): TGCAGTGCTACTTTGACGACAGGGGACCCCTACGAGCAGTACTTC. It encodes CSATLTTGDPYEQYF.